Shown below are 31 T cell receptor beta chains from a single sample sequenced in a study of T-cell reconstitution after alpha-beta-depleted transplantation in children. Unique molecular identifiers featured in how the TCRbeta library was prepared. TCRdb independently ran MiXCR on the PCR reads; one entry per CDR3 protein. The sample lists 330,000 or so distinct CDR3 sequences, around 10% occurring once. Sample: PBMCs from the stem cell graft donor, taken from the stem cell graft. The receptors were gathered from a human donor who donated a stem cell graft to a child with acute lymphoblastic leukemia.

This clonotype was seen ten or more times. The genes are TRBV6-5 and TRBJ1-3, with 9 bases that match TRBD1. Germline assignment: CDR1 MNHEY and CDR2 SVGAGI. There are 18 residues in the CDR3. V gave up 0 bases and J gave up 0 bases; unmatched junction bases: 6. In nucleotides, the CDR3 is TGTGCCAGCAGTTACTCGGGACTGACAGGGGGCTCTGGAAACACCATATATTTT. This gives the protein CASSYSGLTGGSGNTIYF.

This clonotype was counted a few times. The chain carries TRBV12-3 or TRBV12-4 and TRBJ1-5, with a weak D call TRBD1 (5 bases). The CDR3 has 14 amino acids. V lost 5 bases and J 7 bases, leaving 15 bases between the germline ends. CDR3 residues: CASSARDEGQPQHF. Here the CDR3 DNA reads TGTGCCAGCAGTGCCAGGGATGAGGGACAGCCCCAGCATTTT.

This clonotype was seen a few times. The rearrangement uses TRBV6-9 and TRBJ2-1; 9 nucleotides line up with TRBD1. The ends lost 4 bases at V and 10 bases at J; junction bases unmatched: 11. Germline V gene lookup returns CDR1 MNHGY and CDR2 SVAAGI. The CDR3 length is 15 residues. This CDR3 reads CASSFRPGQGYEQFF. Written as DNA, the CDR3 is TGTGCCAGCAGTTTTCGACCGGGACAGGGCTACGAGCAGTTCTTC.

This clonotype was seen only a few times. This rearrangement joins TRBV12-3 or TRBV12-4 to TRBJ2-1; TRBD2 matches 13 bases. The CDR3 totals 14 residues. J gave up 8 bases and V 5 bases, and 3 bases lay outside the gene matches. DNA of the CDR3: TGTGCCAGCAGTGGACTAGCGGGAGAGTATGAGCAGTTCTTC. It specifies CASSGLAGEYEQFF.

This chain uses TRBV18 with TRBJ2-1, with 11 positions matching TRBD2. The CDR3 spans 14 residues. The V and J ends lost 4 bases and 8 bases, in that order; junction bases with no gene match: 4. The germline V gene encodes CDR1 KGHSH and CDR2 LQKENI. CDR3 sequence: CASSLGLAGYEQFF. In DNA form, the CDR3 reads TGTGCCAGCTCACTAGGACTAGCGGGCTATGAGCAGTTCTTC.

The rearrangement uses TRBV10-1 and TRBJ1-6, with TRBD1 as a possible D gene (6 bases). From germline, CDR1 is WNHNN and CDR2 SYGVQD (reference sequence). This CDR3 comprises 14 residues. V lost 5 bases and J lost 7, with 12 bases in between. CDR3 in amino acids: CASSPTGYNSPLHF. Written as DNA, the CDR3 is TGCGCCAGCAGTCCCACAGGGTACAATTCACCCCTCCACTTT.

This clonotype was counted only a few times. The chain carries TRBV27 and TRBJ2-7; TRBD2 is a possible D gene (5 bases). The CDR3 spans 13 residues. The V gene lost 0 bases and the J gene lost 7 bases, with 10 bases spanning the gap. Germline CDR1 MNHEY, CDR2 SMNVEV (reference sequence). CDR3 coding DNA: TGTGCCAGCAGTTTATCGGGAGAGCTAGAGCAGTACTTC. Its protein is CASSLSGELEQYF.

This chain connects TRBV7-2 to TRBJ2-7, with unresolved D. Trimming took 3 bases from V and 2 from J, leaving 8 bases between them. CDR3 length equals 13 residues. Germline V gives CDR1 SGHTA, CDR2 FQGNSA. CDR3 nucleotides: TGTGCCAGCAGCTTGGAATCCACCTACGAGCAGTACTTC. It encodes CASSLESTYEQYF.

The gene calls are TRBV2 and TRBJ1-1; tentative D call: TRBD1 (6 bases). The CDR3 spans 16 residues. Germline assignment: CDR1 SNHLY and CDR2 FYNNEI. V was pared by 5 bases and J by 5 bases, with 21 bases between. The CDR3 DNA reads as TGTGCCAGCAGTCGGGGGCCTTTATTCGGGGGGACTGAAGCTTTCTTT. Translating gives CASSRGPLFGGTEAFF.

This clonotype has ten or more counts. The chain carries TRBV4-3 and TRBJ1-3; D remains unclear. Looked up from germline, CDR1 is LGHNA and CDR2 is YSLEER. V was shortened by 1 base and J by 4 bases, with 11 bases between the two germline ends. This CDR3 has 15 amino acids. Here the CDR3 reads CASSQGSTPGNTIYF. The CDR3 DNA sequence: TGCGCCAGCAGCCAAGGAAGCACACCCGGAAACACCATATATTTT.

The J gene is TRBJ2-3, the V gene TRBV5-1, with TRBD1 matching over 8 bases. Germline CDR1 is SGHRS and CDR2 is YFSETQ. Trimming cost V 4 bases and J 5 bases; bases outside gene matches: 12. This CDR3 has 16 residues. The CDR3 here is CASSHGTGSPLDTQYF. The CDR3 DNA follows: TGCGCCAGCAGCCACGGGACAGGCTCCCCGTTAGATACGCAGTATTTT.

In this sample, this clonotype turned up a few times. The chain is built from TRBV5-1 and TRBJ2-7; no clear D. The CDR3 is 13 amino acids. The germline V gene has CDR1 SGHRS and CDR2 YFSETQ. V was pared by 0 bases and J by 4 bases, with 8 bases between. The CDR3 nucleotides read TGCGCCAGCAGCTTGGACTGGGGTTACGAGCAGTACTTC. It translates to CASSLDWGYEQYF.

The rearrangement joins TRBV29-1 to TRBJ2-7; D call uncertain. Per germline, CDR1 SQVTM and CDR2 ANQGSEA. V was shortened by 6 bases and J by 5 bases, with 8 bases between the two germline ends. This CDR3 comprises 10 residues. CDR3 in DNA: TGCAGCGTCAGGAGCGACGAGCAGTACTTC. This codes for CSVRSDEQYF.

This clonotype turned up a few times. The chain joins TRBV4-1 to TRBJ1-2; D call uncertain. Per the germline V gene, CDR1 is MGHRA and CDR2 is YSYEKL. V lost 3 bases and J lost 0, with 14 bases in between. This CDR3 is built from 16 residues. CDR3 protein: CASSQGRDLANYGYTF. CDR3 in DNA: TGCGCCAGCAGCCAGGGCCGGGATCTAGCTAACTATGGCTACACCTTC.

V is TRBV12-3 or TRBV12-4 and J is TRBJ1-4; possible D gene TRBD1, 5 bases. This CDR3 is built from 15 residues. With 4 bases removed from V and 6 bases from J, the gap between germline ends came to 15 bases. CDR3 in amino acids: CASSSTTDEDEKLFF. CDR3 DNA: TGTGCCAGCAGTTCTACGACAGACGAGGATGAAAAACTGTTTTTT.

CDR3 nucleotide sequence: TGTGCCAGCAGCCAATCCAGGGGCCCGGGGAGTAACGAGCAGTACTTC. This codes for CASSQSRGPGSNEQYF. The J gene is TRBJ2-7, the V gene TRBV4-2; a weak D match, TRBD1 (6 bases). V was clipped by 2 bases and J by 5 bases, with 19 bases between them. The CDR3 spans 16 residues. The V gene's germline CDR1 is LGHNA and CDR2 YNFKEQ.

The chain couples TRBV20-1 to TRBJ1-2, with no clear D. The CDR3 runs to 14 residues. CDR1 DFQATT and CDR2 SNEGSKA come from the germline V gene (reference sequence). V was shortened by 0 bases and J by 2 bases, with 10 bases between the two germline ends. The CDR3 reads CSARDLAENYGYTF. CDR3 nucleotide sequence: TGCAGTGCTAGAGATCTAGCCGAAAACTATGGCTACACCTTC.

Many counts were recorded for this clonotype. The rearrangement joins TRBV5-1 to TRBJ2-7; D uncertain. The CDR3 runs to 12 residues. Deletions cut 4 bases from V and 3 bases from J, with 8 bases between. Germline V gene lookup returns CDR1 SGHRS and CDR2 YFSETQ. The CDR3 loop reads CASSQYSYEQYF. CDR3 DNA: TGCGCCAGCAGCCAGTACAGCTACGAGCAGTACTTC. The full variable domain, with the rest looked up from reference TRBV5-1 and TRBJ2-7, is KAGVTQTPRYLIKTRGQQVTLSCSPISGHRSVSWYQQTPGQGLQFLFEYFSETQRNKGNFPGRFSGRQFSNSRSEMNVSTLELGDSALYLCASSQYSYEQYFGPGTRLTVT.

Here the CDR3 DNA reads TGTGCCAGCAGGAGGGGTAGCGGGAGCTCCAGCTCCTACGAGCAGTACTTC. The encoded protein is CASRRGSGSSSSYEQYF. The J gene is TRBJ2-7, the V gene TRBV6-1; TRBD2 aligns across 9 bases. This CDR3 comprises 17 residues. Germline CDR1 is MNHNS and CDR2 is SASEGT. J was trimmed by 0 bases and V by 6 bases; bases with no gene match: 12.

V is TRBV9 and J is TRBJ1-4, with 7 bases lining up with TRBD1. Per the germline V gene, CDR1 is SGDLS and CDR2 is YYNGEE. V was clipped by 4 bases and J by 7 bases; unmatched bases: 10. This CDR3 contains 15 residues. CDR3 in DNA: TGTGCCAGCAGCCAGAGGACAGGTCGGGGTGAAAAACTGTTTTTT. This sequence encodes CASSQRTGRGEKLFF.

This clonotype was observed at least ten times. The V call is TRBV15, the J call TRBJ2-3; tentative D call: TRBD1 (6 bases). Germline V CDR1 and CDR2: LNHNV, YYDKDF (reference sequence). This CDR3 is 15 amino acids long. The ends were cut back, 2 bases at V and 4 bases at J, with 13 bases in the middle. In DNA, the CDR3 is TGTGCCACCAGCAGACAGGGGAAGGAGGCAGATACGCAGTATTTT. Its protein product is CATSRQGKEADTQYF.

This clonotype was seen only a few times. The V call is TRBV6-2 or TRBV6-3, the J call TRBJ2-7; D not resolved. The ends were cut back, 1 base at V and 4 bases at J, with 5 bases in the middle. This CDR3 contains 12 residues. Germline V gene data show CDR1 as MNHEY and CDR2 as SVGEGT. DNA for the CDR3: TGTGCCAGCAGTTACTTGATATACGAGCAGTACTTC. This sequence encodes CASSYLIYEQYF.

This clonotype has a count of ten or more. The V gene is TRBV15, the J gene TRBJ2-5; TRBD1 matches at 8 bases. The V and J ends lost 0 bases and 5 bases, in that order; junction bases with no gene match: 8. The V gene's germline CDR1 is LNHNV and CDR2 YYDKDF (reference sequence). CDR3 length equals 16 residues. CDR3 DNA sequence: TGTGCCACCAGCAGAGACAGGACAGGGCTTGCGGAGACCCAGTACTTC. Protein sequence: CATSRDRTGLAETQYF.

The V call is TRBV20-1, the J call TRBJ2-5, with 14 bases lining up with TRBD2. The CDR3 extends over 15 amino acids. The germline V gene has CDR1 DFQATT and CDR2 SNEGSKA (reference sequence). The V gene end was trimmed by 5 bases and the J gene end by 5 bases; junction bases not matched to a gene: 7. The chain's CDR3 is CSAPGLAGAAETQYF. The CDR3 bases are TGCAGTGCTCCGGGACTAGCGGGAGCAGCTGAGACCCAGTACTTC.

The rearrangement links TRBV4-2 to TRBJ2-5; TRBD2 agrees at 14 bases. Per germline, CDR1 LGHNA and CDR2 YNFKEQ. V gave up 0 bases and J gave up 0 bases; unmatched junction bases: 6. The CDR3 consists of 19 residues. DNA of the CDR3: TGTGCCAGCAGCCAAGAGCCGGGACTAGCGGGAGTTGACCAAGAGACCCAGTACTTC. Residues: CASSQEPGLAGVDQETQYF.

This clonotype was detected a few times. The chain joins TRBV27 to TRBJ2-7; perhaps D is TRBD1 or TRBD2 (5 bases each). Germline V gives CDR1 MNHEY, CDR2 SMNVEV (reference sequence). CDR3 length: 14 residues. V was cut by 3 bases and J by 2 bases, with 11 bases left in between. CDR3 amino acids: CASSFLAGTYEQYF. The CDR3 DNA reads as TGTGCCAGCAGTTTTCTAGCAGGGACCTACGAGCAGTACTTC.

The chain uses TRBV20-1 and TRBJ1-2; TRBD1 aligns across 7 bases. Germline V gives CDR1 DFQATT, CDR2 SNEGSKA (reference sequence). V was clipped by 0 bases and J by 4 bases; unmatched bases: 5. The CDR3 spans 14 residues. The CDR3 protein is CSARDRDRAYGYTF. The CDR3 nucleotides read TGCAGTGCTAGAGATCGCGACAGGGCCTATGGCTACACCTTC.

The V call is TRBV10-3, the J call TRBJ2-3; 8 bases line up with TRBD1. The CDR3 consists of 14 residues. CDR1 and CDR2 from the germline V gene are ENHRY and SYGVKD. J lost 3 bases, V lost 6 bases, and 5 bases had no gene match. The CDR3 sequence: CAISRQGPTDTQYF. DNA of the CDR3: TGTGCCATCAGCCGACAGGGGCCAACAGATACGCAGTATTTT.

This chain connects TRBV20-1 to TRBJ2-7; TRBD2 matches 7 bases. CDR1 and CDR2 (germline): DFQATT, SNEGSKA (reference sequence). The CDR3 consists of 11 residues. Unmatched junction bases numbered 3, after V lost 1 base and J lost 9 bases. The CDR3 DNA is TGCAGTGCTAGAGTTGGCGGGAGGCAGTACTTC. Translated, it gives CSARVGGRQYF.

This clonotype was seen a few times. The V and J genes are TRBV5-1 and TRBJ2-3; 10 bases are shared with TRBD2. The CDR3 is 19 amino acids. Germline V gene lookup returns CDR1 SGHRS and CDR2 YFSETQ. Trimming at V came to 0 bases and at J to 6 bases, leaving 16 bases not matched to a gene. CDR3: CASSLGQGGRTSGQDTQYF. CDR3 nucleotide sequence: TGCGCCAGCAGCTTGGGACAAGGGGGGAGGACTAGCGGCCAGGATACGCAGTATTTT.

The table lists this clonotype with many counts. The gene calls are TRBV5-1 and TRBJ2-5; a weak D match, TRBD2 (6 bases). Per the germline V gene, CDR1 is SGHRS and CDR2 is YFSETQ. This CDR3 spans 15 amino acids. With 0 bases removed from V and 2 bases from J, the gap between germline ends came to 11 bases. The CDR3 protein is CASSLGGSGQETQYF. CDR3 in DNA: TGCGCCAGCAGCTTGGGCGGTAGCGGACAAGAGACCCAGTACTTC. The full variable domain, completed using reference TRBV5-1 and TRBJ2-5, is KAGVTQTPRYLIKTRGQQVTLSCSPISGHRSVSWYQQTPGQGLQFLFEYFSETQRNKGNFPGRFSGRQFSNSRSEMNVSTLELGDSALYLCASSLGGSGQETQYFGPGTRLLVL.